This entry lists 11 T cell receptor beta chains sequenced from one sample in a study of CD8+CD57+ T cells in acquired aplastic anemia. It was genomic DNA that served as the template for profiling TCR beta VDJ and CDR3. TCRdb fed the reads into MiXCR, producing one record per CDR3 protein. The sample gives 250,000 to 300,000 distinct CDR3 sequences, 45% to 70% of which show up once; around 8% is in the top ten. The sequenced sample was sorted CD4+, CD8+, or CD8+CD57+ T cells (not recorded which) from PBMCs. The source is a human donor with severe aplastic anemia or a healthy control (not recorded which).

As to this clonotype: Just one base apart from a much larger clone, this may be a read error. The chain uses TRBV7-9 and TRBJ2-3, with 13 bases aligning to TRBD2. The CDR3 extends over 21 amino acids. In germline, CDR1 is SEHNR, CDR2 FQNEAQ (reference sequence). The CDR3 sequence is CAGSTRRLAGGQRWSSDTQYF. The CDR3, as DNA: TGTGCCGGCAGCACTAGAAGACTAGCGGGGGGCCAGCGCTGGAGTTCGGATACGCAGTATTTT.

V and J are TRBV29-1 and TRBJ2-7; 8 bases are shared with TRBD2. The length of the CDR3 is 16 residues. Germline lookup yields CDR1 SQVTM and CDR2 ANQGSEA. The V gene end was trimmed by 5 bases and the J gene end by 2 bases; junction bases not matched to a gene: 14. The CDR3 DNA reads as TGCAGCGTTAGGGGACTAGGTGCATTTTCTACCTACGAGCAGTACTTC. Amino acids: CSVRGLGAFSTYEQYF.

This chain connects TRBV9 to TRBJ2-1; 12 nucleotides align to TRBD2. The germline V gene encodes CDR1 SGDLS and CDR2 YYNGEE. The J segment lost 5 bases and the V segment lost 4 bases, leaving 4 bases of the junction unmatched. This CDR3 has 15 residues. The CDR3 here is CASSTSGGPDNEQFF. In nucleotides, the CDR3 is TGTGCCAGCAGCACTAGCGGGGGGCCAGACAATGAGCAGTTCTTC.

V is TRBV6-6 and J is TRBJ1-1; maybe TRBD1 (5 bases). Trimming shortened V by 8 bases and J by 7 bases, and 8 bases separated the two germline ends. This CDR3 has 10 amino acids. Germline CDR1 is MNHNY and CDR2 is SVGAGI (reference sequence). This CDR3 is CASQGFEAFF. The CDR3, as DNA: TGTGCCAGCCAGGGCTTTGAAGCTTTCTTT.

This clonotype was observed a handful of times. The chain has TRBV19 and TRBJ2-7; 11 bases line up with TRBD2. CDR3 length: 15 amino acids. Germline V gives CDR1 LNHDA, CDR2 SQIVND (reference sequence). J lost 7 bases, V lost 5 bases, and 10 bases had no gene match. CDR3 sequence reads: CASSELAGVMWEQYF. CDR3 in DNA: TGTGCCAGTAGTGAACTAGCGGGAGTAATGTGGGAGCAGTACTTC.

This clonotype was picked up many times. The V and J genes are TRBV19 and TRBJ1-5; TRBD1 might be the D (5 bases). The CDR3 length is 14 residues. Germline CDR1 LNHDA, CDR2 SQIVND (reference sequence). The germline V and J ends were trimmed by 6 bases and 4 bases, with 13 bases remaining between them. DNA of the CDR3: TGTGCCAGTAGGACGGGGCACCTGAATCAGCCCCAGCATTTT. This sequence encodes CASRTGHLNQPQHF.

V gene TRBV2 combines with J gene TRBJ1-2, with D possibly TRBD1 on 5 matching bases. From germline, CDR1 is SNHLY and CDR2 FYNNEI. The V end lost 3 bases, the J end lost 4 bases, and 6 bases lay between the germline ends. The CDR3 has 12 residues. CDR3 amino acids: CASSEDTYGYTF. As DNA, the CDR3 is TGTGCCAGCAGTGAGGACACCTATGGCTACACCTTC.

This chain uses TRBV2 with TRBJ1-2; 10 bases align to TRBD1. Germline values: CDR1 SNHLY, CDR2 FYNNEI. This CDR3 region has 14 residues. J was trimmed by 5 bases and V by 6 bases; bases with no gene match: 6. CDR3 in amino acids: CASRADRGGYGYTF. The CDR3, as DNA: TGTGCCAGCAGAGCGGACAGGGGGGGGTATGGCTACACCTTC.

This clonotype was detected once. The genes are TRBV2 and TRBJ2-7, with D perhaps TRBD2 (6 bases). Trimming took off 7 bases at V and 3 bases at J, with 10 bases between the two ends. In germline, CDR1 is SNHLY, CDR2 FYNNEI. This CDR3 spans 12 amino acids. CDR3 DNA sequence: TGTGCCAGCATGGTTAGCGGCTACGAGCAGTACTTC. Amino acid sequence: CASMVSGYEQYF.

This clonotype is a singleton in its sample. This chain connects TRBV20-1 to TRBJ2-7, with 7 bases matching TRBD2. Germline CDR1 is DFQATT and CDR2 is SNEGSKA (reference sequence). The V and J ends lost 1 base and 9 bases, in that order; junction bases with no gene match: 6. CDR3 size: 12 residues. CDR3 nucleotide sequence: TGCAGTGCTAGAGTCGGAGGGAGGGGGCAGTACTTC. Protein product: CSARVGGRGQYF.

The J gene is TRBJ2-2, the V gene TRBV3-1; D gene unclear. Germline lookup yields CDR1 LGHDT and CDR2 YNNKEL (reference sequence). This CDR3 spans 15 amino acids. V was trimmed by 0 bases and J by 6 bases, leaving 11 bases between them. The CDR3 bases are TGTGCCAGCAGCCAAGATAATTGGGTCGCCGGGGAGCTGTTTTTT. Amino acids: CASSQDNWVAGELFF.